This T cell receptor beta chain originates from a study of PD-1 blockade in classical Hodgkin lymphoma (dated by TCRdb to the early 2020s). Notes on the research overall: Nivolumab dosing was 3 mg/kg intravenously every 2 weeks, continuing until either disease progression or unacceptable toxicity. The study used CyTOF and TCR beta sequencing to define a peripheral blood immune signature of response to PD-1 blockade in classical Hodgkin lymphoma. General findings and caveats noted by the study authors: Only a single clinical trial cohort was studied, and what caused the repertoire differences, possibly disease activity or prior therapy, remained undefined. Trial patients achieving complete response had baseline diversity similar to newly diagnosed patients, whereas partial responders and progressors had significantly lower diversity. Baseline TCR diversity was reported to be lower in newly diagnosed patients than in healthy donors and to be lower still in relapsed/refractory patients. CD4+ but not CD8+ TCR diversity rose significantly by C4D1 (p=0.0027 vs p=0.16), most apparent in complete responders (p=0.02). Patients starting nivolumab less than 1 year after ASCT had lower diversity and were excluded from later analyses to avoid confounding by immune reconstitution.

Sample time point, as interpreted from the label and publication: cycle 1 day 1 (C1D1), immediately before nivolumab initiation. Every trial patient had relapsed after autologous stem cell transplantation, and cohorts A, B and C differed in prior brentuximab vedotin exposure. A total of 56 patients with relapsed/refractory classical Hodgkin lymphoma made up the trial cohort, and each patient's best overall response was complete response, partial response or progressive disease. Trial patients were treated with single-agent nivolumab in the multi-cohort phase II CheckMate 205 trial. An independent review committee assessed best overall response by applying the 2007 International Working Group response criteria. PBMCs from the trial were collected at three points: immediately before nivolumab initiation (C1D1), and during therapy at cycle 2 day 1 and cycle 4 day 1. After peripheral blood was drawn into 8 mL Vacutainer Cell Preparation Tubes, PBMCs were isolated by centrifugation and then cryopreserved.

A remark on this clone: What this receptor recognizes is not known. No much larger clonotype is one base removed from it; base qualities were not supplied.

The Qiagen DNeasy kit was used to extract genomic DNA both from unsorted PBMCs and from the negatively selected CD4+ and CD8+ fractions. TCR beta CDR3 regions were amplified by immunoSEQ multiplex PCR using primers annealing to V and J segments. Amplification bias was minimized using a synthetic immune receptor repertoire, and residual bias was removed computationally after sequencing. From the authors' description of their analysis: Custom Python scripts were used to quantify repertoire diversity as the Shannon entropy index. Unsorted, CD4+ and CD8+ repertoires were analyzed separately, except for combined analyses in which CD4+ and CD8+ sequences were merged in silico. A clone was considered expanded if an increase in frequency of at least 2-fold after treatment relative to C1D1 was found, and a pseudocount of 0.5 was applied to clones undetected at baseline. Singleton clones were defined as clones with 0 or 1 copy at C1D1, and non-singleton clones were defined as clones with 2 or more copies. Clones expanded in unsorted samples were assigned a CD4+, CD8+ or unknown annotation through matching of protein sequences in sorted samples from the same patient. Diversity changes from C1D1 to C4D1 were tested in paired samples using Wilcoxon tests. TCRdb mirrors the immuneACCESS table, restricted to in-frame sequences. Some clones are absent from its copies; in checked studies, under half trace to an unresolved V gene, and the reason for the others is unknown. V and J calls and clone size are as listed in that table; D and trimming were resolved from the DNA. This sample holds approximately 60,000 clones; more than 70% were observed only once. Roughly an eighth of the sample is in the top ten clones.

The germline V gene encodes CDR1 KGHSH and CDR2 LQKENI. Cut back by 3 bases and 5 bases, the V and J ends lie 9 bases apart. The CDR3 numbers 13 residues from cysteine through phenylalanine. Only CDR3 DNA remains: 39 bases, in frame from the first base. The rearrangement joined TRBV18 to TRBJ2-3, and TRBD2 may be the D gene, going by 6 matching bases. The source of this sequence is a human donor with classical Hodgkin lymphoma. The sample in question was peripheral blood mononuclear cells (PBMCs), obtained at baseline. In nucleotides, the sequence is TGTGCCAGCTCACCGTCGGGGGTAGATACGCAGTATTTT. It encodes CASSPSGVDTQYF.